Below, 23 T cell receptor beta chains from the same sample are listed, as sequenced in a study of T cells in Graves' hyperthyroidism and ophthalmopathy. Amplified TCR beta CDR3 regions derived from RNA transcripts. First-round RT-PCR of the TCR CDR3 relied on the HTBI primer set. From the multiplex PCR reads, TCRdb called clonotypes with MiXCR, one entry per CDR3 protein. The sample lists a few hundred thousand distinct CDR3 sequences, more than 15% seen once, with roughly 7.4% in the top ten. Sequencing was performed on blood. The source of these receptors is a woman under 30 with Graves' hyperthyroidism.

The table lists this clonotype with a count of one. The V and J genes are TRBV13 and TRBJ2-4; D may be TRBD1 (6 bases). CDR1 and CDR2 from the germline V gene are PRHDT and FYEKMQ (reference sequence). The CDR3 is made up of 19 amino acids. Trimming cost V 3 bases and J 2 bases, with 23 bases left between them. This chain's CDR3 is CASSFPQGTNTETKNIQYF. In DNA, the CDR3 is TGTGCCAGCAGCTTCCCACAGGGTACGAACACCGAGACCAAAAACATTCAGTACTTC. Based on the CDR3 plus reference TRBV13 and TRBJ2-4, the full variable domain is AAGVIQSPRHLIKEKRETATLKCYPIPRHDTVYWYQQGPGQDPQFLISFYEKMQSDKGSIPDRFSAQQFSDYHSELNMSSLELGDSALYFCASSFPQGTNTETKNIQYFGAGTRLSVL.

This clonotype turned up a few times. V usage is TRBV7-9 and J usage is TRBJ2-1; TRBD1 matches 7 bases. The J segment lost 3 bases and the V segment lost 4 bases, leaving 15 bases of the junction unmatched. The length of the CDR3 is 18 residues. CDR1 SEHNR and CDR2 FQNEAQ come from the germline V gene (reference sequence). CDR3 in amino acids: CASSSRAVGTARYNEQFF. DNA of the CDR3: TGTGCCAGCAGCTCCAGGGCGGTGGGGACAGCCCGCTACAATGAGCAGTTCTTC.

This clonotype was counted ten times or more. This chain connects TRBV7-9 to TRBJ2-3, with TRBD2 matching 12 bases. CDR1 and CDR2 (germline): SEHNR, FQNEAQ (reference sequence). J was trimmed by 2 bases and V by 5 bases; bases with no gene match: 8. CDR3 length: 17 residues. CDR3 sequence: CASSRGLAGTHTDTQYF. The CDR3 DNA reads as TGTGCCAGCAGCCGCGGACTAGCGGGGACCCACACAGATACGCAGTATTTT.

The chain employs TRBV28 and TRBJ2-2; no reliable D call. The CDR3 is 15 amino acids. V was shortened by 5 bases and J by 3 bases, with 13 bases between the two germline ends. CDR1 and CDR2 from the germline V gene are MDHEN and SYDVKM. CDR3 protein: CASSLGGRDTGELFF. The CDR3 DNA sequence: TGTGCCAGCAGTCTCGGTGGGCGTGACACCGGGGAGCTGTTTTTT.

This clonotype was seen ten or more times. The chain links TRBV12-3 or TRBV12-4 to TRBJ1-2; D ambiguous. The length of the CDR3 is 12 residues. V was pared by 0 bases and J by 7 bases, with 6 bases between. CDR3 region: CASSLASGGYTF. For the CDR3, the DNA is TGTGCCAGCAGTTTAGCGTCAGGTGGCTACACCTTC.

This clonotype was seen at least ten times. Written as DNA, the CDR3 is TGTGCCAGCAGCCAAGGAATCACTAGCGGGTTATACAATGAGCAGTTCTTC. This codes for CASSQGITSGLYNEQFF. The chain links TRBV3-1 to TRBJ2-1; 9 bases line up with TRBD2. With V trimmed by 1 base and J by 4 bases, 8 bases remained unmatched. Germline V lookup: CDR1 LGHDT, CDR2 YNNKEL (reference sequence). CDR3 size: 17 residues.

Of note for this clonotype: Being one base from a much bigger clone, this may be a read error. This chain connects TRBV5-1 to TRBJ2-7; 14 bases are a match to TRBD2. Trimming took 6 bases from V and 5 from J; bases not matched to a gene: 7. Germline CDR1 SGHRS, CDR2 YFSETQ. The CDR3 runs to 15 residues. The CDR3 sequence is CASKGTSGSSDEQYF. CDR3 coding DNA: TGCGCCAGCAAGGGGACTAGCGGGAGTAGCGACGAGCAGTACTTC.

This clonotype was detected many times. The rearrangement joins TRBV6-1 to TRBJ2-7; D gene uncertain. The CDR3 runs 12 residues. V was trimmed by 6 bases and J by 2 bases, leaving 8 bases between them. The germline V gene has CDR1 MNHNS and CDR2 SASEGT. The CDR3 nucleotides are TGTGCCAGCAGGAACATAGCCTACGAGCAGTACTTC. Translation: CASRNIAYEQYF.

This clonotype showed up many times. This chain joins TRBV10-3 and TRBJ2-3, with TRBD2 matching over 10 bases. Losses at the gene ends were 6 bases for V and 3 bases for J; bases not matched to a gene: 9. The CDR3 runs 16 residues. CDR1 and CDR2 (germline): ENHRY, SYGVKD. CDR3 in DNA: TGTGCCATCAGGATCCAGCTAGCGGGGGTAACAGATACGCAGTATTTT. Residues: CAIRIQLAGVTDTQYF.

CDR3 sequence: CACRPTGNSYEQYF. Written as DNA, the CDR3 is TGTGCCTGCAGACCGACAGGGAACTCCTACGAGCAGTACTTC. This chain joins TRBV30 and TRBJ2-7, with 7 bases fitting TRBD1. CDR3 length equals 14 residues. The V gene's germline CDR1 is GTSNPN and CDR2 SVGIG (reference sequence). V was pared by 6 bases and J by 0 bases, with 8 bases of the junction left unmatched. Full variable domain (missing parts from reference TRBV30 and TRBJ2-7): SQTIHQWPATLVQPVGSPLSLECTVEGTSNPNLYWYRQAAGRGLQLLFYSVGIGQISSEVPQNLSASRPQDRQFILSSKKLLLSDSGFYLCACRPTGNSYEQYFGPGTRLTVT.

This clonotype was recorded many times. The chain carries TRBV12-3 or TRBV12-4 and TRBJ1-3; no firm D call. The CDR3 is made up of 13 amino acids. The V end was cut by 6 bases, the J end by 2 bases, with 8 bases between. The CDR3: CASSPGPGNTIYF. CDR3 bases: TGTGCCAGCAGCCCCGGTCCTGGAAACACCATATATTTT.

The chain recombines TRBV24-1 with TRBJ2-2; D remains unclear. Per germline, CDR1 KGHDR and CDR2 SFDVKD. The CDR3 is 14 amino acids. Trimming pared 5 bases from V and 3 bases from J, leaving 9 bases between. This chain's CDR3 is CATSGTPDTGELFF. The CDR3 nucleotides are TGTGCCACCAGTGGGACCCCTGACACCGGGGAGCTGTTTTTT.

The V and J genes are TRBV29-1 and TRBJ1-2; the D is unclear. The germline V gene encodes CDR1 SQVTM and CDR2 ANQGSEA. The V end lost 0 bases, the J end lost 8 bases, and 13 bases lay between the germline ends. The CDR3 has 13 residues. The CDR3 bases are TGCAGCGTTGAAGATGAGGGCCAGAGAGGCTACACCTTC. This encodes CSVEDEGQRGYTF.

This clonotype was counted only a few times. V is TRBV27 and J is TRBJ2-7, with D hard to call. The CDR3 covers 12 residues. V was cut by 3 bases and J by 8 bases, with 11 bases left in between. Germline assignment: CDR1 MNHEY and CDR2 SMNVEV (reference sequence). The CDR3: CASSLPGKKQYF. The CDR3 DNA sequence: TGTGCCAGCAGTTTGCCCGGCAAGAAGCAGTACTTC.

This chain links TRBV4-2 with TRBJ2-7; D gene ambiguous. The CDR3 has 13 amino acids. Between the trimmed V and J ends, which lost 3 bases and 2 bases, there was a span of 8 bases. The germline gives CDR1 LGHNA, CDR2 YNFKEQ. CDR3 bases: TGTGCCAGCAGCCAGCGCATGACCTACGAGCAGTACTTC. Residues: CASSQRMTYEQYF.

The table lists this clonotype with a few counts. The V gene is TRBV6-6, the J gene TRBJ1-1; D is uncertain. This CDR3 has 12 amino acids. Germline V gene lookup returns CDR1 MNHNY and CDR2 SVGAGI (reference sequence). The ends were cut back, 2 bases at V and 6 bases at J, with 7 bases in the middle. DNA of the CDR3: TGTGCCAGCAGTTACCCCAGGTCTGAAGCTTTCTTT. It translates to CASSYPRSEAFF.

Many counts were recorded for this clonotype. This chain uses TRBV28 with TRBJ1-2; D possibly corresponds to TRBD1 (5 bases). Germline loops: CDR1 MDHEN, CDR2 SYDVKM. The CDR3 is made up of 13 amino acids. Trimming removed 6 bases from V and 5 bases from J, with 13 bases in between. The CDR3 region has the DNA TGTGCCAGCAGGCCAGGGAGCCCATATGGCTACACCTTC. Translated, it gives CASRPGSPYGYTF.

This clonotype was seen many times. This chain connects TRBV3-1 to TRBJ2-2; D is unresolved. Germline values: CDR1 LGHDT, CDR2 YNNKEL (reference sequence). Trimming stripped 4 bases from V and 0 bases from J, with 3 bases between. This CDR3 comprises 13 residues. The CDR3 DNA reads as TGTGCCAGCAGCCCTTCGAACACCGGGGAGCTGTTTTTT. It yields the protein CASSPSNTGELFF.

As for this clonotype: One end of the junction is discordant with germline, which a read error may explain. DNA of the CDR3: TGCGCCAGCAGCCATCCTCCTCGGGACCGGAGGGATGAGCAGTTCTTC. It specifies CASSHPPRDRRDEQFF. The rearrangement joins TRBV11-1 to TRBJ2-1; tentatively, D is TRBD2 (6 bases). Germline loops: CDR1 SGHAT, CDR2 FQDESV (reference sequence). The CDR3 runs to 16 residues. Full variable domain (remainder filled in from reference TRBV11-1 and TRBJ2-1): EAEVAQSPRYKITEKSQAVAFWCDPISGHATLYWYRQILGQGPELLVQFQDESVVDDSQLPKDRFSAERLKGVDSTLKIQPAELGDSAMYLCASSHPPRDRRDEQFFGPGTRLTVL.

CDR3 DNA: TGCGCCAGCAGCCTGACAGGGGGAAGCGCAGATACGCAGTATTTT. It translates to CASSLTGGSADTQYF. V is TRBV5-1 and J is TRBJ2-3; 9 positions agree with TRBD1. Losses at the gene ends were 4 bases for V and 4 bases for J; bases not matched to a gene: 7. Germline CDR1 reads SGHRS; CDR2 reads YFSETQ. The CDR3 spans 15 residues.

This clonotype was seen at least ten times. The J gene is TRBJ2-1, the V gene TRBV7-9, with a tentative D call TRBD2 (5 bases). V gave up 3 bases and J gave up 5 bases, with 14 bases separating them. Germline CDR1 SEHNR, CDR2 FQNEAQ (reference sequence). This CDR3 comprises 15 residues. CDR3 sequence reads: CASSLTRESDNEQFF. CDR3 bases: TGTGCCAGCAGCTTGACGAGGGAGTCAGACAATGAGCAGTTCTTC.

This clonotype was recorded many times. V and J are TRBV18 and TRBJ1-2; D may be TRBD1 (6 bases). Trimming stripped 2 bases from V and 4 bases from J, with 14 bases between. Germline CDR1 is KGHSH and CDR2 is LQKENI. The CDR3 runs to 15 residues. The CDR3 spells CASSPVQGRGYGYTF. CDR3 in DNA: TGTGCCAGCTCACCAGTCCAGGGGCGAGGCTATGGCTACACCTTC.

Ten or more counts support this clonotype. The CDR3 protein is CATEEGASSTDTQYF. The CDR3 coding sequence is TGTGCCACCGAGGAGGGGGCCTCTAGCACAGATACGCAGTATTTT. J is TRBJ2-3 and V is TRBV5-6; D perhaps matches TRBD1 (7 bases). CDR1 is SGHDT, CDR2 YYEEEE, per germline. V was clipped by 9 bases and J by 0 bases, with 17 bases between them. The CDR3 loop spans 15 amino acids.